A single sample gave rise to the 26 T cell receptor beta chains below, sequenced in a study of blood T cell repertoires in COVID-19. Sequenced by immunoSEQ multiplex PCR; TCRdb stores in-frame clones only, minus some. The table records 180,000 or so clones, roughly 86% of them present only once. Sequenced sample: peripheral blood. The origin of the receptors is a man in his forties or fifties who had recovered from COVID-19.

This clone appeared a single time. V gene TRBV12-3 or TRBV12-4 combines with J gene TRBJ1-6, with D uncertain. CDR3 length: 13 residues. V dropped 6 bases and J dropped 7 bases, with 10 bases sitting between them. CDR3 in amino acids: CASRQSSNSPLHF. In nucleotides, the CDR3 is TGTGCCAGCAGACAGTCGTCAAATTCACCCCTCCACTTT.

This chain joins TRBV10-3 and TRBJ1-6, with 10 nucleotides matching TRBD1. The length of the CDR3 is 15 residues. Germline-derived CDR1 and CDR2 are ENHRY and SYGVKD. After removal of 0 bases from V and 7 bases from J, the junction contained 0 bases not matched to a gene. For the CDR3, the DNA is TGTGCCATCAGTGAGTCGGACAGGGGGAATTCACCCCTCCACTTT. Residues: CAISESDRGNSPLHF.

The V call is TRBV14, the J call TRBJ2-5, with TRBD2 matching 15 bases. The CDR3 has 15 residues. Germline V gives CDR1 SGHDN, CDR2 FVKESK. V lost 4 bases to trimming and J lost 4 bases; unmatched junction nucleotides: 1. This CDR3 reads CASSLGLAGGETQYF. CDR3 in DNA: TGTGCCAGCAGCCTGGGACTAGCGGGAGGAGAGACCCAGTACTTC. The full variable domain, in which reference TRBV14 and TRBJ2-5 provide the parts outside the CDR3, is EAGVTQFPSHSVIEKGQTVTLRCDPISGHDNLYWYRRVMGKEIKFLLHFVKESKQDESGMPNNRFLAERTGGTYSTLKVQPAELEDSGVYFCASSLGLAGGETQYFGPGTRLLVL.

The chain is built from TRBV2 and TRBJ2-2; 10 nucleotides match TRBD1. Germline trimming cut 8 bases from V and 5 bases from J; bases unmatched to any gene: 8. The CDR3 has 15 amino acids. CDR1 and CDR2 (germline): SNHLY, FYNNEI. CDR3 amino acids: CASEMRTGGTGELFF. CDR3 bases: TGTGCCAGCGAGATGCGGACAGGGGGGACCGGGGAGCTGTTTTTT.

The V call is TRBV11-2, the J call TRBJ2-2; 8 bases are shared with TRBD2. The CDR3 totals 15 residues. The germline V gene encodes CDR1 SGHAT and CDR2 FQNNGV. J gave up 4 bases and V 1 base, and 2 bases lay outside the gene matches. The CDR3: CASSLALAGTGELFF. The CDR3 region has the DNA TGTGCCAGCAGCTTAGCCCTAGCGGGCACCGGGGAGCTGTTTTTT. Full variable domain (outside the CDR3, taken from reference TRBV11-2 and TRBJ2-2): EAGVAQSPRYKIIEKRQSVAFWCNPISGHATLYWYQQILGQGPKLLIQFQNNGVVDDSQLPKDRFSAERLKGVDSTLKIQPAKLEDSAVYLCASSLALAGTGELFFGEGSRLTVL.

Here the CDR3 reads CASSSEGSYEQYF. The CDR3 coding sequence is TGTGCCAGCAGCTCGGAGGGCTCCTACGAGCAGTACTTC. This chain joins TRBV11-3 and TRBJ2-7, with a tentative D call TRBD2 (6 bases). Trimming took 4 bases from V and 0 from J, leaving 7 bases between them. CDR1 and CDR2 from the germline V gene are SGHNT and YENEEA. The length of the CDR3 is 13 residues.

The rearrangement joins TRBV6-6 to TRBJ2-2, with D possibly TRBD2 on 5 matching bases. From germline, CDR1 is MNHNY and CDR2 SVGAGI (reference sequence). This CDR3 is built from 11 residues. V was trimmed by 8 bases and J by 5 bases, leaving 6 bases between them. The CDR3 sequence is CASGGTGELFF. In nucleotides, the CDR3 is TGTGCCAGCGGCGGGACCGGGGAGCTGTTTTTT.

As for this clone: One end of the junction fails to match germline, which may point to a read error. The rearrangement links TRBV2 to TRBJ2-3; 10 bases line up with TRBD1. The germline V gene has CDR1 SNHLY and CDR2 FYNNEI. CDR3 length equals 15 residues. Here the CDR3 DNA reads TGTGTCAGCAGTGTGAGGGACAGGGGACCAGATACGCAGTATTTT. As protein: CVSSVRDRGPDTQYF. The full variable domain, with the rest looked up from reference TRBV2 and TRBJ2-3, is EPEVTQTPSHQVTQMGQEVILRCVPISNHLYFYWYRQILGQKVEFLVSFYNNEISEKSEIFDDQFSVERPDGSNFTLKIRSTKLEDSAMYFCVSSVRDRGPDTQYFGPGTRLTVL.

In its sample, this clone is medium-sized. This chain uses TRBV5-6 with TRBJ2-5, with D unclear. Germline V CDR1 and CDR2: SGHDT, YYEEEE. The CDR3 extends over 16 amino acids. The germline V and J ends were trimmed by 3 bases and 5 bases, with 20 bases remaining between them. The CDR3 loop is CASSSPRWLLVETQYF. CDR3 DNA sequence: TGTGCCAGCAGCTCCCCGAGGTGGCTGTTAGTGGAGACCCAGTACTTC.

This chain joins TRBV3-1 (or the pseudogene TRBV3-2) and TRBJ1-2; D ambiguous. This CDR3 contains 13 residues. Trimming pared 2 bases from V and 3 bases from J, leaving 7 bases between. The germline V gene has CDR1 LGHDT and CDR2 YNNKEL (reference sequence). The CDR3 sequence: CASSQSDYYGYTF. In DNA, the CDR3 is TGTGCCAGCAGCCAATCCGACTACTATGGCTACACCTTC.

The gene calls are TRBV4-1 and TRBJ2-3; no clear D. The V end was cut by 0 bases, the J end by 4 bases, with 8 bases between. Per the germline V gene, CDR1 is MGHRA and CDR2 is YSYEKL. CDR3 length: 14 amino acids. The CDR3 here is CASSQDLQADTQYF. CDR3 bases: TGCGCCAGCAGCCAAGATCTCCAGGCAGATACGCAGTATTTT.

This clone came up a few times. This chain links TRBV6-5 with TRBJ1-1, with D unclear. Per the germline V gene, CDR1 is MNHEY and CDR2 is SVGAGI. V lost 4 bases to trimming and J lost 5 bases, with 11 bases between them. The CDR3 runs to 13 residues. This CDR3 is CASSLLTRTEAFF. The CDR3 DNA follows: TGTGCCAGCAGTTTACTAACACGGACTGAAGCTTTCTTT.

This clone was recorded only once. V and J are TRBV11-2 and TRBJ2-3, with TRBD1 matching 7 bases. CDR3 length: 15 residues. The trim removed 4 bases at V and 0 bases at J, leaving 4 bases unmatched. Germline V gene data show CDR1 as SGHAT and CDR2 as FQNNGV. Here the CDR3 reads CASSSRTGSTDTQYF. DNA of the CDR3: TGTGCCAGCAGCTCGCGGACAGGTAGCACAGATACGCAGTATTTT.

The DNA of the CDR3 is TGTGCCAGCAGTTTAGCGGGAGCCTTCTACAATGAGCAGTTCTTC. This codes for CASSLAGAFYNEQFF. This chain uses TRBV6-5 with TRBJ2-1; TRBD2 matches 9 bases. The junction had 4 bases not matched to a gene; V was cut back by 4 bases and J by 3 bases. The CDR3 runs to 15 residues. Germline CDR1 is MNHEY and CDR2 is SVGAGI.

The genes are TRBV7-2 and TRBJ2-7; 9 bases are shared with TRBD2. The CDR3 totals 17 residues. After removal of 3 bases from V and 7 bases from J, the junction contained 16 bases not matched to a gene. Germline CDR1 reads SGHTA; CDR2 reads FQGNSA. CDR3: CASSLGNSGGLHREQYF. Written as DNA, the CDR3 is TGTGCCAGCAGCTTGGGGAATAGCGGGGGACTACACCGGGAGCAGTACTTC.

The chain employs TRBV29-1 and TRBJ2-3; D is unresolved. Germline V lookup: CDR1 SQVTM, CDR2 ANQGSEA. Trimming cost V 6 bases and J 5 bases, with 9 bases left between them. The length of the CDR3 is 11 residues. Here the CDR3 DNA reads TGCAGCGTCGGTAATAAAGATACGCAGTATTTT. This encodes CSVGNKDTQYF.

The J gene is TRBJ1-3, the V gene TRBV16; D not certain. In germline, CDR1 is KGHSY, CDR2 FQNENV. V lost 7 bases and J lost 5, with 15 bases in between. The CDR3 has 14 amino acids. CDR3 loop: CASTIQAERNTIYF. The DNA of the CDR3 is TGTGCCAGCACCATCCAGGCAGAACGAAACACCATATATTTT.

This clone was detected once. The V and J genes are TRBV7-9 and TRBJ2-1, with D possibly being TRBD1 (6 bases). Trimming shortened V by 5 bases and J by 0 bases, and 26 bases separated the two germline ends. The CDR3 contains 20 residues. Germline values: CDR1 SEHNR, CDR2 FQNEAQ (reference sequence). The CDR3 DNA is TGTGCCAGCAGCATCACAAAGGACAGCAGAGTCACCAGCTCCTACAATGAGCAGTTCTTC. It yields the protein CASSITKDSRVTSSYNEQFF.

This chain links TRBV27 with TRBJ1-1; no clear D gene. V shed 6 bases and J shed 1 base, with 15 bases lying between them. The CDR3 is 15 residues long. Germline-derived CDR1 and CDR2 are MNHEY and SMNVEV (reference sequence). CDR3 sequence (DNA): TGTGCCAGCAGACTAAGCCGACGGGAGAACACTGAAGCTTTCTTT. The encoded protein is CASRLSRRENTEAFF.

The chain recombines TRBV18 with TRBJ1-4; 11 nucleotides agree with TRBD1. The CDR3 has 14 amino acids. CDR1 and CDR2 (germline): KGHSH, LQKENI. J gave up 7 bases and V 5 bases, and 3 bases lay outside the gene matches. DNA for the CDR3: TGTGCCAGCTCATCGGGACAGGGGGGTGAAAAACTGTTTTTT. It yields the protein CASSSGQGGEKLFF. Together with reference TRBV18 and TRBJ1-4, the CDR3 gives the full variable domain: NAGVMQNPRHLVRRRGQEARLRCSPMKGHSHVYWYRQLPEEGLKFMVYLQKENIIDESGMPKERFSAEFPKEGPSILRIQQVVRGDSAAYFCASSSGQGGEKLFFGSGTQLSVL.

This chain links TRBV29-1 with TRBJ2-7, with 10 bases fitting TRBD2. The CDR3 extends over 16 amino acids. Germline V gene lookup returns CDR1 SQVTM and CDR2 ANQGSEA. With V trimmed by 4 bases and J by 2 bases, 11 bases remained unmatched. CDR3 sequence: CSVGLAGVRTPYEQYF. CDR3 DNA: TGCAGCGTTGGGCTAGCGGGGGTACGTACGCCCTACGAGCAGTACTTC.

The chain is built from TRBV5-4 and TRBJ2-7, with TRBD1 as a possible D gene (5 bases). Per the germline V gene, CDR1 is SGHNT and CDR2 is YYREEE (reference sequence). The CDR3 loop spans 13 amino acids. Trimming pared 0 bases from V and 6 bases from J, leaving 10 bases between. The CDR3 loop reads CASSLVGRPEQYF. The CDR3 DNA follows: TGTGCCAGCAGCTTGGTGGGGCGTCCCGAGCAGTACTTC.

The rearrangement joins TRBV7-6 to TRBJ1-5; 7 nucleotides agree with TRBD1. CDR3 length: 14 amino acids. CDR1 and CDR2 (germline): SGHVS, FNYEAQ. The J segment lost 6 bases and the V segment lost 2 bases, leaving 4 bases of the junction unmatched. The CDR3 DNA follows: TGTGCCAGCAGCTTAACAGGGGCGGGTCAGCCCCAGCATTTT. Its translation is CASSLTGAGQPQHF.

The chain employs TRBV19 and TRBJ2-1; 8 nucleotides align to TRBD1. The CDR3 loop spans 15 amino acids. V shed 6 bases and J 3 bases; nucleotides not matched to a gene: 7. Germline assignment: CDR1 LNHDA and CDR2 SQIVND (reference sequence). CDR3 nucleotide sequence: TGTGCCAGTAGGGAGGACAGGGCTTTCTACAATGAGCAGTTCTTC. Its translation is CASREDRAFYNEQFF. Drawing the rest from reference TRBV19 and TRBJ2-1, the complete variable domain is DGGITQSPKYLFRKEGQNVTLSCEQNLNHDAMYWYRQDPGQGLRLIYYSQIVNDFQKGDIAEGYSVSREKKESFPLTVTSAQKNPTAFYLCASREDRAFYNEQFFGPGTRLTVL.

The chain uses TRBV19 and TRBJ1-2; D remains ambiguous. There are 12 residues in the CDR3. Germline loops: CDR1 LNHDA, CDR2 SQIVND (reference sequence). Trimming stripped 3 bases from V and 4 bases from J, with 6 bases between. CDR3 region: CASSISSYGYTF. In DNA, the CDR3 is TGTGCCAGTAGTATTTCGAGCTATGGCTACACCTTC.

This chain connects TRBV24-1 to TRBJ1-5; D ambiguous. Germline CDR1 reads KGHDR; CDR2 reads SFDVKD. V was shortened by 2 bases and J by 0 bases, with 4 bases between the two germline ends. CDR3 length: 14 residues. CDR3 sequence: CATSDSLSNQPQHF. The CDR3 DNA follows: TGTGCCACCAGTGATTCACTTAGCAATCAGCCCCAGCATTTT.